This TCR beta chain stems from a study of blood T cell repertoires in COVID-19. About the research overall: Some COVID-19 samples were acute and others convalescent; all came from the United States, Italy and Spain. Sample material is recorded as cDNA or gDNA derived from T cells, B-cell-depleted T cells, or PBMCs.

Original analysis: Estimated nucleated cell counts came from reference gene primer amplification. Only in-frame clones appear in the TCRdb table, and some are missing; sequencing was by immunoSEQ multiplex PCR. V and J calls and clone size come straight from that table; D and trimming were deduced from the DNA. The sample yields 110,000 to 150,000 clones, approximately 86% seen once. The V end lost 5 bases, the J end lost 0 bases, and 17 bases lay between the germline ends. The CDR3 is 17 residues long. CDR1 is SEHNR and CDR2 is FQNEAQ in the germline V gene (reference sequence). A few counts support this clone.

V and J are TRBV7-9 and TRBJ2-4; perhaps TRBD1 as D (6 bases). The TCR comes from a man between 65 and 85 years old with acute or convalescent COVID-19. Sequenced material: peripheral blood. Here the CDR3 DNA reads TGTGCCAGCAGCCTCGCCCTCCCCAGGGGAGCCAAAAACATTCAGTACTTC. Amino acids: CASSLALPRGAKNIQYF.